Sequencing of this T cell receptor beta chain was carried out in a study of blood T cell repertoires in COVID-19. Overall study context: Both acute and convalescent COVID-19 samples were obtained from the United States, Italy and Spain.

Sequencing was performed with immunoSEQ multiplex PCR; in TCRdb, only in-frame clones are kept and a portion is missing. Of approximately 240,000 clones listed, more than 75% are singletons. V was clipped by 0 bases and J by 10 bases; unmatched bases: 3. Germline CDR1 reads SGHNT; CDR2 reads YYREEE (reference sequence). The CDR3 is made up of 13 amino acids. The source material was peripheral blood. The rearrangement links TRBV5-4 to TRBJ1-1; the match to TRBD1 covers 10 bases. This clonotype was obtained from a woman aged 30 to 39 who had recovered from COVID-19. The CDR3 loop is CASSLGGTGVAFF. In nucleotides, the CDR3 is TGTGCCAGCAGCTTGGGGGGGACAGGGGTAGCTTTCTTT.